This section outlines one T cell receptor beta chain sequence together with its context. Its antigen remains unidentified. One base away lies a much larger clone, so this may be a sequencing read error. Deletions cut 3 bases from V and 0 bases from J, with 9 bases between. The CDR3 contains 15 residues. Unsorted whole blood yielded the blood RNA, and germline DNA was also extracted. A primer matching the constant region was used to make TCR beta cDNA from 500 ng of total RNA. Three nested multiplex PCR rounds, a slightly modified ARM-PCR, produced the libraries for TCR beta. Both of the initial two PCR rounds ran for roughly 11 cycles and employed TRBV1-TRBV30 forward primers alongside a C-beta reverse primer. TCRdb processed the multiplex PCR reads anew with MiXCR; each CDR3 protein has one entry. The sample carries fewer than 400,000 distinct CDR3 sequences, over 55% recorded once. The data were obtained in a study of tumor-infiltrating lymphocytes in primary liver carcinoma. Overall study: The cohort included men and women aged 30 to 69 years.

Notes on the study in general: Whereas tumor region pairs overlapped more, tumor-adjacent and tumor-blood pairs overlapped less. Blood had a significantly lower top-250-clone fraction than tumors did (p = 0.039).

The chain carries TRBV12-3 or TRBV12-4 and TRBJ2-1, with D unclear. Specimen: peripheral blood. The receptor comes from a man aged 35 to 55 with primary liver carcinoma and hepatitis B virus infection. Here the CDR3 DNA reads TGTGCCAGCAGTTTGAAGATGAGCTCCTACAATGAGCAGTTCTTC. Amino acid sequence: CASSLKMSSYNEQFF.